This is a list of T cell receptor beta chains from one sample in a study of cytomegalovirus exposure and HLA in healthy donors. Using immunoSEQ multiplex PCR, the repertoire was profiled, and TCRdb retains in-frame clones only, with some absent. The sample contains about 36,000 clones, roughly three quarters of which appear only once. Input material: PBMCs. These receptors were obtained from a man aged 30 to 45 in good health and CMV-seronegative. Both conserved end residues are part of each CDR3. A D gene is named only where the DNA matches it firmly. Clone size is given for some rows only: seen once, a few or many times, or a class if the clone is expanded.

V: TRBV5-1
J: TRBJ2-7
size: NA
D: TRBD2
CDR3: CASSLRSSSGEQYF
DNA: TGCGCCAGCAGCTTGAGGTCGTCTAGCGGGGAGCAGTACTTC

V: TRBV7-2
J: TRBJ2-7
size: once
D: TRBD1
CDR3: CASSLMGQPTF
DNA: TGTGCCAGCAGCTTGATGGGACAGCCGACTTTC

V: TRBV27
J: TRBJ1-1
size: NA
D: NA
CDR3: CASLLSRAGGEAFF
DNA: TGTGCCAGCCTTTTAAGCAGGGCTGGTGGTGAAGCTTTCTTT

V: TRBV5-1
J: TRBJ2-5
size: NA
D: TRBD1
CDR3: CASSQQGPRETQYF
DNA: TGCGCCAGCAGCCAACAGGGGCCAAGAGAGACCCAGTACTTC

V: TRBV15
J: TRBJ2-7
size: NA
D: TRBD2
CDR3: CATSRDTRGGEQYF
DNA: TGTGCCACCAGCAGAGATACGCGCGGGGGCGAGCAGTACTTC

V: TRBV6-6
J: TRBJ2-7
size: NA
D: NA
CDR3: CASSYGTSSYEQYF
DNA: TGTGCCAGCAGTTATGGGACAAGCTCCTACGAGCAGTACTTC

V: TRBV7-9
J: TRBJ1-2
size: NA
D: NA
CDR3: CASSLSPRQPYGYTF
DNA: TGTGCCAGCAGCTTATCTCCCCGACAGCCCTATGGCTACACCTTC

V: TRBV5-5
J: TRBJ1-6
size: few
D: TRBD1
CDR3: CASSLEQGFNSPLHF
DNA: TGTGCCAGCAGCTTGGAACAGGGGTTTAATTCACCCCTCCACTTT

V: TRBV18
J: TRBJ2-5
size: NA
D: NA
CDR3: CASSPTTGHETQYF
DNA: TGTGCCAGCTCACCGACGACGGGACATGAGACCCAGTACTTC

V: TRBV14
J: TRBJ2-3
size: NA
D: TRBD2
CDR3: CASSHRLAASTDTQYF
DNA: TGTGCCAGCAGCCATAGACTAGCGGCTAGCACAGATACGCAGTATTTT

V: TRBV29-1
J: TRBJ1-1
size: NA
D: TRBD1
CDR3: CSVRSPDRGFGTEAFF
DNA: TGCAGCGTCCGGTCCCCGGACAGGGGATTTGGCACTGAAGCTTTCTTT

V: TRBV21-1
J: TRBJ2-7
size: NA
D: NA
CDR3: CAPGLSAYEQYF
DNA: TGTGCCCCGGGACTTTCCGCCTACGAGCAGTACTTC

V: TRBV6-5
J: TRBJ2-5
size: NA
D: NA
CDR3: CASSYGGETQYF
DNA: TGTGCCAGCAGTTACGGGGGGGAGACCCAGTACTTC

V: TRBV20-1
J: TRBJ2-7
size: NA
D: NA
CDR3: CSARLVYEQYF
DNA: TGCAGTGCTAGACTAGTCTACGAGCAGTACTTC

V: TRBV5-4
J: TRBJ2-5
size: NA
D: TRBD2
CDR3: CASSSNLAGETQYF
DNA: TGTGCCAGCAGCTCAAACCTAGCGGGAGAGACCCAGTACTTC

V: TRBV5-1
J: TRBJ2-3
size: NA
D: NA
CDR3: CATLLDTQYF
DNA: TGCGCCACCCTTCTAGACACGCAGTATTTT

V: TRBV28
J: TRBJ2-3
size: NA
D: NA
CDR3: CASSDTSTDTQYF
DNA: TGTGCCAGCAGTGATACTAGCACAGATACGCAGTATTTT

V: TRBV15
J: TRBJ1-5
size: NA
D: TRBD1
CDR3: CATSRDRYMPQHF
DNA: TGTGCCACCAGCAGGGACAGGTATATGCCCCAGCATTTT

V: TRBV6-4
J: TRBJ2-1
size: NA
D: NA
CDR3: CASSDSVGEGDEQFF
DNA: TGTGCCAGCAGTGACTCGGTAGGGGAAGGCGATGAGCAGTTCTTC

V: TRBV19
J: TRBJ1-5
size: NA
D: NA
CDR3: CASSSGSNQPQHF
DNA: TGTGCCAGTAGCTCAGGTAGCAATCAGCCCCAGCATTTT

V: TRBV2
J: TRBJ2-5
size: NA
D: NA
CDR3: CASSRERETQYF
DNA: TGTGCCAGCAGTCGGGAAAGAGAGACCCAGTACTTC

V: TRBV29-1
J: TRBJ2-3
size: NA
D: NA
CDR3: CSVSRGGSTDTQYF
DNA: TGCAGCGTTTCCAGAGGGGGTAGCACAGATACGCAGTATTTT